The present T cell receptor beta chain was sequenced within a study of Graves' ophthalmopathy and Graves' hyperthyroidism (dated by TCRdb to between 2018 and 2020). For the study in its entirety: Peripheral blood was collected at initial diagnosis, prior to any treatment. The study used TCR beta repertoire signatures to distinguish Graves' ophthalmopathy from Graves' hyperthyroidism and to predict progression to ophthalmopathy. In total, approximately 140 blood samples were TCR-sequenced: 40 to 45 ophthalmopathy, over 70 hyperthyroidism and some 17 hyperthyroidism-to-ophthalmopathy patients. To explore V-J signatures distinguishing ophthalmopathy from hyperthyroidism, a discovery set of 100 patients (around 44 ophthalmopathy, roughly 60 stable hyperthyroidism) was enrolled. An independent validation cohort comprised 18 hyperthyroidism patients and some 16 patients who later progressed from hyperthyroidism to ophthalmopathy. In over 5 hyperthyroidism patients, the T-cell repertoire of thyroid tissue was compared with the T-cell repertoire of blood. Following sample collection, hyperthyroidism patients were given methimazole at a starting dose of 30 mg daily, and ophthalmopathy patients were given high-dose intravenous methylprednisolone. On the study overall, not on this receptor specifically: In cross-validation, the 13-signature model distinguished ophthalmopathy from stable hyperthyroidism with just over 85% sensitivity and around 83% specificity, while in the test set the corresponding values were about 80% and 75%. In validation, the model predicted ophthalmopathy progression with about 70% sensitivity and roughly 72% specificity; more than ten predicted patients were CT-confirmed with GO in a median of 6.5 months. No statistical method was used to predetermine the sample size, and group allocation was not hidden from the investigators. Most expanded thyroid clonotypes with a frequency above 0.001 also appeared in blood, which suggests that blood repertoires may reflect the immune response in the thyroid.

For repertoire sequencing, TCR beta CDR3 regions were amplified from RNA transcripts. HTBI primers and the Qiagen OneStep RT-PCR kit were used in a first-round RT-PCR, which was followed by a second-round multiplex PCR, size selection and purification. Sequencing of the libraries was carried out on an Illumina HiSeq2000 in paired-end mode with 100 bp reads. The authors' analysis ran thus. Reads were processed with SOAPnuke, discarding reads with adapters, uncalled bases, mean Phred below 15, or no exact constant-primer or identifier match. COPE v1.2.5 was used to merge high-quality paired reads. Each unique nucleotide sequence was defined as a clonotype, and clonotypes were aligned to IMGT TRB V, D and J references with MiTCR v1.1. The analysis was limited to V-J combinations with a frequency above 0.0001, which together covered just over 98% of the repertoires. A TCR clonal expansion and chaos score per V-J combination was defined as the ratio of F50 clonal expansion to chaos observed in the TCRdist matrix. Features were reduced by Welch's t-statistics and random forest to over ten V-J combinations, which fed a naive Bayes classifier. Thyroid-blood repertoire similarity was quantified with the Morisita-Horn index. Using fastp at Q25 and MiXCR, TCRdb reprocessed the public reads and kept productive beta chains. Every distinct CDR3 protein forms one entry, paired with its most common genes and DNA. The V and J calls follow TCRdb's processing rather than the paper's. The sample table holds tens of thousands of distinct CDR3 sequences, of which around half were seen once. The ten top clones hold around 23% of the sample.

Patients with ophthalmopathy had moderately to severely active disease, with a Clinical Activity Score of 3 or more, a NOSPECS grade of 4 or more, and a disease duration of less than 3 months. Anyone with other autoimmune diseases, uncontrolled infections, pregnancy or lactation was excluded from the study. Diagnosis was based on clinical symptoms, serum thyroxine, TRAb, thyroid ultrasound and orbital computed tomography. Ficoll-Paque density gradient centrifugation was used to isolate PBMCs from approximately 10 ml of fresh peripheral blood. Trizol reagent was used to extract the total RNA, and its quality was then checked on an Agilent 2100 Bioanalyzer. This clonotype was seen a few times. Its antigen has not been determined. No per-base quality is available; no much larger clone lies one base away. Relative to germline, V is missing 4 bases and J is missing 5 bases, with 7 bases of the junction outside any gene match. The cysteine opens and the phenylalanine closes a CDR3 of 15 amino acids. CDR3 DNA is the only sequence kept; it has 45 bases, read in frame from the first base. CDR1 and CDR2 (KGHDR, SFDVKD) derive from the germline V gene.

The sequence is built from TRBV24-1 and TRBJ2-3, and TRBD1 aligns with 8 junction nucleotides. This TCR came from an adult man with Graves' ophthalmopathy. Sequencing was performed on peripheral blood. This receptor carries the CDR3 CATSEAGGMGDTQYF. DNA sequence: TGTGCCACCAGTGAGGCAGGGGGCATGGGAGATACGCAGTATTTT.